Included here is one T cell receptor beta chain sequence, with context. The antigen is undetermined. The sample belongs to a study of T cells in localized non-small cell lung cancer. Study results and caveats: Maximal T cell clonality occurred in uninvolved adjacent lung, with tumor ranking below it. Across samples, adjacent lung featured a median approximately 56 of the top 100 tumor clones.

Profiled with immunoSEQ multiplex PCR; TCRdb holds only in-frame clones, not every one. The table records some 2,500 clones, roughly 20% of them present only once. The CDR3 runs 12 residues. CDR1 and CDR2 (germline): MNHGY, SAAAGT. V lost 10 bases to trimming and J lost 4 bases; unmatched junction nucleotides: 5. The material was normal lung tissue next to the tumor, obtained before any cancer treatment. The sequence was obtained from a woman aged 35 to 70 with stage I lung adenocarcinoma. The chain recombines TRBV6-8 with TRBJ2-3; 7 bases line up with TRBD2. CDR3 in amino acids: CATGLGADTQYF. The CDR3 DNA reads TGTGCCACCGGACTAGGCGCAGATACGCAGTATTTT.